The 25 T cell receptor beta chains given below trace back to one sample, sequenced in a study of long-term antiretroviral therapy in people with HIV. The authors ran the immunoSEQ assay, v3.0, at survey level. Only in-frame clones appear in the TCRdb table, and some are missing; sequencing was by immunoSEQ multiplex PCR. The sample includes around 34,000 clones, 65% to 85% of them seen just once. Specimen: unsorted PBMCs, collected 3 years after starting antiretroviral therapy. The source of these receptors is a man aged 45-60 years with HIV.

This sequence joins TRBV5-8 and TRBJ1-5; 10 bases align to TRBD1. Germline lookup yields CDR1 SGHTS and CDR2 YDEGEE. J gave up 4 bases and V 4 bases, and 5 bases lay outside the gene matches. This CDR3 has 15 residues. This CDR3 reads CASSPGTGVNQPQHF. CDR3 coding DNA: TGTGCCAGCAGCCCGGGGACAGGGGTTAATCAGCCCCAGCATTTT.

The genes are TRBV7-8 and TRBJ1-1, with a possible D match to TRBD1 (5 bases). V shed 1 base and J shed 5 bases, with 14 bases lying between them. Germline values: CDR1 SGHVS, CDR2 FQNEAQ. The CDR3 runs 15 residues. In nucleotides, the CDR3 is TGTGCCAGCAGCTTAGGGGGGGGTTTCGGGACTGAAGCTTTCTTT. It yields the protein CASSLGGGFGTEAFF. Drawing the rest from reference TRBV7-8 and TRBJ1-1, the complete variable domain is GAGVSQSPRYKVAKRGQDVALRCDPISGHVSLFWYQQALGQGPEFLTYFQNEAQLDKSGLPSDRFFAERPEGSVSTLKIQRTQQEDSAVYLCASSLGGGFGTEAFFGQGTRLTVV.

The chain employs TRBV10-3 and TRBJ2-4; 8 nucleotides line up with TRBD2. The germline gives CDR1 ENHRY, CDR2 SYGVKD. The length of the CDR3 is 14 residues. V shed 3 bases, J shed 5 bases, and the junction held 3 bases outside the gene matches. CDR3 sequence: CAISERGGENIQYF. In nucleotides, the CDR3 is TGTGCCATCAGTGAACGGGGGGGAGAAAACATTCAGTACTTC.

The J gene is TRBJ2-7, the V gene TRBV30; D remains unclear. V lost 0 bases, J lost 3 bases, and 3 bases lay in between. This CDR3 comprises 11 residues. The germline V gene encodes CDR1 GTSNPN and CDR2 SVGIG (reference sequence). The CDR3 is CAWSVRYEQYF. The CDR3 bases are TGTGCCTGGAGTGTACGCTACGAGCAGTACTTC.

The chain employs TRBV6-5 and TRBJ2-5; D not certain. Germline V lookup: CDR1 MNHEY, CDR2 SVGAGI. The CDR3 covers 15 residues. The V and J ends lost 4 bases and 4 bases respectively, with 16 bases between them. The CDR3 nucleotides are TGTGCCAGCAGTTCGGGCAGGAGATGGACAGAGACCCAGTACTTC. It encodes CASSSGRRWTETQYF.

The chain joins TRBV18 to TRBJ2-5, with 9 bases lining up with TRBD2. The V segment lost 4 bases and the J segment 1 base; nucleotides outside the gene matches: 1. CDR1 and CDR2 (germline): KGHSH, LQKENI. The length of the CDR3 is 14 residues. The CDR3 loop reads CASSLAGVQETQYF. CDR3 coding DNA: TGTGCCAGCTCACTAGCGGGAGTCCAAGAGACCCAGTACTTC.

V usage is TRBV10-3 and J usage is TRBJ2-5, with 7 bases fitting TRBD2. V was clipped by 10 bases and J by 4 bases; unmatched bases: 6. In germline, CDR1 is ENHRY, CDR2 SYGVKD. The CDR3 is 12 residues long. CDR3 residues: CATSGARETQYF. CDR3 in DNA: TGTGCCACTAGCGGCGCGCGAGAGACCCAGTACTTC.

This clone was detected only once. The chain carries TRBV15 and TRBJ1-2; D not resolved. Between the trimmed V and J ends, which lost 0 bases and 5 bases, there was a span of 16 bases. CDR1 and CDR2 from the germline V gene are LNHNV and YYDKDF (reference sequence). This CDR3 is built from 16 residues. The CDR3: CATSRDVREDGYGYTF. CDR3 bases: TGTGCCACCAGCAGAGATGTGAGGGAAGATGGGTATGGCTACACCTTC.

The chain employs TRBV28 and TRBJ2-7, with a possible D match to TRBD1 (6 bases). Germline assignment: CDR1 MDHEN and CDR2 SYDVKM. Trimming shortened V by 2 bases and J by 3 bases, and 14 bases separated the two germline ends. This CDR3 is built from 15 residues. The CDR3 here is CASSLADRSYYEQYF. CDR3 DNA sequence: TGTGCCAGCAGTTTAGCCGACAGGTCCTACTACGAGCAGTACTTC.

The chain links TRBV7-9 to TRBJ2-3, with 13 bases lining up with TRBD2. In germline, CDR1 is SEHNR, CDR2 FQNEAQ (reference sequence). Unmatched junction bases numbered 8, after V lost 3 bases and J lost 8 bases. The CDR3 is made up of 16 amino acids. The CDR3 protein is CASSFLGLAGTTTQYF. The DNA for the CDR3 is TGTGCCAGCAGCTTCTTGGGACTAGCGGGAACAACTACGCAGTATTTT.

This CDR3 reads CASSPTGGGEKLFF. The DNA for the CDR3 is TGTGCCAGCAGCCCGACAGGGGGGGGTGAAAAACTGTTTTTT. V is TRBV6-5 and J is TRBJ1-4; 9 bases match TRBD1. The CDR3 length is 14 residues. V gave up 6 bases and J gave up 7 bases; unmatched junction bases: 6. Germline V gene data show CDR1 as MNHEY and CDR2 as SVGAGI.

CDR3 sequence: CASSQDDRDRESIRNQPQHF. CDR3 nucleotides: TGCGCCAGCAGCCAAGATGACAGGGACAGGGAGAGCATTCGCAATCAGCCCCAGCATTTT. The rearrangement uses TRBV4-3 and TRBJ1-5; 9 bases align to TRBD1. CDR1 and CDR2 (germline): LGHNA, YSLEER. This CDR3 has 20 residues. V lost 0 bases to trimming and J lost 2 bases; unmatched junction nucleotides: 14.

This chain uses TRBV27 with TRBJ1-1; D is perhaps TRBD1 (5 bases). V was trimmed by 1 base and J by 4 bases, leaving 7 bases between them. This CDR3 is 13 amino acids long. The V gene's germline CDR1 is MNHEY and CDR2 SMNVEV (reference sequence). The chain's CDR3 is CASSLWGSTEAFF. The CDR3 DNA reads TGTGCCAGCAGTTTATGGGGGAGCACTGAAGCTTTCTTT.

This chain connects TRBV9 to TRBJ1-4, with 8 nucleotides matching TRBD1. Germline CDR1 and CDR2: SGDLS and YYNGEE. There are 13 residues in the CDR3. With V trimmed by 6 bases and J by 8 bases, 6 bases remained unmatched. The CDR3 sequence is CASNRQGKEKLFF. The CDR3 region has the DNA TGTGCCAGCAATAGACAGGGGAAGGAAAAACTGTTTTTT. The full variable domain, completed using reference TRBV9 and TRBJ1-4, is DSGVTQTPKHLITATGQRVTLRCSPRSGDLSVYWYQQSLDQGLQFLIQYYNGEERAKGNILERFSAQQFPDLHSELNLSSLELGDSALYFCASNRQGKEKLFFGSGTQLSVL.

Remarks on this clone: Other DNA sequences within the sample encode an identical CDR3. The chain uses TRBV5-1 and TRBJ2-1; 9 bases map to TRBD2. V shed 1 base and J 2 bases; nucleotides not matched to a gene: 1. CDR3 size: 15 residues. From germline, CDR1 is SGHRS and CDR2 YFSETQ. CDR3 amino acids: CASSLSGGTYNEQFF. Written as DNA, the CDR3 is TGCGCCAGCAGCTTGAGCGGGGGGACCTACAATGAGCAGTTCTTC.

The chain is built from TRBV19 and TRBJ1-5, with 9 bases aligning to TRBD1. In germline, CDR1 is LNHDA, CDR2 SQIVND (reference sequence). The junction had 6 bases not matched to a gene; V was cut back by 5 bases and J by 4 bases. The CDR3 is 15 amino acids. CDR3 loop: CASSLGQGVNQPQHF. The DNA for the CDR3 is TGTGCCAGTAGTTTGGGACAGGGTGTAAATCAGCCCCAGCATTTT.

CDR3 protein: CASSEGEGSYEQYF. CDR3 nucleotides: TGTGCCAGCAGCGAGGGGGAGGGCTCCTACGAGCAGTACTTC. The V call is TRBV9, the J call TRBJ2-7; D is perhaps TRBD2 (7 bases). Between the trimmed V and J ends, which lost 3 bases and 0 bases, there was a span of 10 bases. Germline values: CDR1 SGDLS, CDR2 YYNGEE. This CDR3 region has 14 residues.

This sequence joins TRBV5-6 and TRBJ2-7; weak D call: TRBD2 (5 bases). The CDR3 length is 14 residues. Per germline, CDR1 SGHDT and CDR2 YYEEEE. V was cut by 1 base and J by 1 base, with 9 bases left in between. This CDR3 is CASSLTGKSYEQYF. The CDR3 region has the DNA TGTGCCAGCAGCTTGACGGGAAAGTCCTACGAGCAGTACTTC.

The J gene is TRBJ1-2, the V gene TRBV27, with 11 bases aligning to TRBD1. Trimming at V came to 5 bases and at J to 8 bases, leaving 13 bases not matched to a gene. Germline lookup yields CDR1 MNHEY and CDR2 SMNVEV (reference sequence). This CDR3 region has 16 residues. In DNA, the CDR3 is TGTGCCAGCAGTCATTTCCGGACAGGGGGCGCGGAGGGCTACACCTTC. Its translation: CASSHFRTGGAEGYTF.

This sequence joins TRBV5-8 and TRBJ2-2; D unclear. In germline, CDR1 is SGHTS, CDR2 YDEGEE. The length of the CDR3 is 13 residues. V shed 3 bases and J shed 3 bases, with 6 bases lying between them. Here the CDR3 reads CASSYQYTGELFF. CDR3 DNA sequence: TGTGCCAGCAGCTATCAATACACCGGGGAGCTGTTTTTT.

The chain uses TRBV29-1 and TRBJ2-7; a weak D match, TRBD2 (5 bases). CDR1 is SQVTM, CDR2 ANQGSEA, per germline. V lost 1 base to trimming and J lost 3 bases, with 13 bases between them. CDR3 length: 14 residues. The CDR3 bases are TGCAGCGTTGAAGGCGAGGGCCTCGACTACGAGCAGTACTTC. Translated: CSVEGEGLDYEQYF.

The CDR3 spells CASSPPGTRSGELFF. CDR3 nucleotides: TGCGCCAGCAGCCCTCCCGGGACTAGGAGCGGGGAGCTGTTTTTT. V gene TRBV4-3 combines with J gene TRBJ2-2; 8 nucleotides align to TRBD2. V shed 4 bases and J 7 bases; nucleotides not matched to a gene: 8. The CDR3 has 15 amino acids. Germline CDR1 and CDR2: LGHNA and YSLEER.

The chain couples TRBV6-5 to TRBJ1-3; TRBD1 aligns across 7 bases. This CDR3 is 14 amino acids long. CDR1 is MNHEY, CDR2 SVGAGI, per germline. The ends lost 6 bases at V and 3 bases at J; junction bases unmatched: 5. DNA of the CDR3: TGTGCCAGCAGACTGACAGGGATTGGAAACACCATATATTTT. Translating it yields CASRLTGIGNTIYF.

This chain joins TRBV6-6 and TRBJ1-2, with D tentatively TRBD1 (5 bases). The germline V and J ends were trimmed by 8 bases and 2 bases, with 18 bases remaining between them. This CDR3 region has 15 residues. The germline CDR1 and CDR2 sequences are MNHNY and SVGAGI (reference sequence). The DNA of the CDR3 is TGTGCCAGCGACAGACCGGCAGGTCTGAACTATGGCTACACCTTC. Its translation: CASDRPAGLNYGYTF.

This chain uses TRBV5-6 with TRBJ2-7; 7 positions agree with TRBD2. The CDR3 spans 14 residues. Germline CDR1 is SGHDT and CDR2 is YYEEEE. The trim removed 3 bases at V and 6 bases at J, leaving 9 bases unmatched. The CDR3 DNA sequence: TGTGCCAGCAGCTCGGGACTACCCTCTTTCGAGCAGTACTTC. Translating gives CASSSGLPSFEQYF.